The rows below give T cell receptor beta chains drawn from one sample of a study of CD8 T cells in ankylosing spondylitis. TCRdb analysed the 5' RACE reads with MiXCR anew, one entry per CDR3 protein. Among 200,000 to 250,000 distinct CDR3 sequences, about 7% were seen once, and the ten largest hold 13% to 15%. The sequencing input was blood, either unsorted or a sorted T cell fraction (not recorded which). The receptors originated from a male donor with ankylosing spondylitis. The CDR3 runs from the conserved cysteine through the conserved F or W. D genes are given only for firm matches. Only some rows state a clone size, as once, few, many or a class for expanded clones.

CDR3 DNA | CDR3 protein | D gene | J gene | clone size | V gene
TGTGCCAGCAGCTTTGTAAGCGGGGCCGAGGAGCAGTTCTTC | CASSFVSGAEEQFF | TRBD2 | TRBJ2-1 | many | TRBV12-3/TRBV12-4
TGTGCCAGCAGTTTTCCTTACGGACTAGCGGGAGGTCGGAACACCGGGGAGCTGTTTTTT | CASSFPYGLAGGRNTGELFF | TRBD2 | TRBJ2-2 | many | TRBV6-2/TRBV6-3
TGCGCCAGCAGAAGGGGGCTAGCGGGACACGAGCAGTACTTC | CASRRGLAGHEQYF | TRBD2 | TRBJ2-7 | many | TRBV10-2
TGCAGCGCGCGGGGGAGCTCCTACAATGAGCAGTTCTTC | CSARGSSYNEQFF | TRBD2 | TRBJ2-1 | NA | TRBV29-1
TGCGCCAGCAGCGTCTTTAAGGGGGTGACCTACGAGCAGTACTTC | CASSVFKGVTYEQYF | NA | TRBJ2-7 | many | TRBV5-1
TGTGCCAGCAGTGTGACAGGCCCGTACACCGGGGAGCTGTTTTTT | CASSVTGPYTGELFF | NA | TRBJ2-2 | many | TRBV6-4
TGTGCCAGCAGTTTGCAGAGGGCAGTTCGCGGCTACGAGCAGTACTTC | CASSLQRAVRGYEQYF | NA | TRBJ2-7 | many | TRBV6-2/TRBV6-3
TGTGCCAGCAGTAACCCCTCTAGTGCCAAAAACATTCAGTACTTC | CASSNPSSAKNIQYF | NA | TRBJ2-4 | many | TRBV2
TGCAGCGTTCCCCACGTGCAGGACTACAATGAGCAGTTCTTC | CSVPHVQDYNEQFF | NA | TRBJ2-1 | many | TRBV29-1
TGCGCCAGCAGCCTACCTAGCGGGAGGGAGACAGATACGCAGTATTTT | CASSLPSGRETDTQYF | TRBD2 | TRBJ2-3 | NA | TRBV4-1
TGTGCCAGCAGCTCCGGGAGATTTATCACCGGGGAGCTGTTTTTT | CASSSGRFITGELFF | NA | TRBJ2-2 | many | TRBV7-2
TGTGCCAGCAGCTTAGTTGGGCGCACAGATACGCAGTATTTT | CASSLVGRTDTQYF | NA | TRBJ2-3 | few | TRBV7-2
TGCAGTGCTAGGACGATGAATGAGCAGTTCTTC | CSARTMNEQFF | NA | TRBJ2-1 | many | TRBV20-1
TGTGCCAGCAGCTTAGCGCCGGGCACTGAAGCTTTCTTT | CASSLAPGTEAFF | NA | TRBJ1-1 | many | TRBV7-6
TGTGCCAGCAGCTTAGTGGGAGGGAACTACGAGCAGTACTTC | CASSLVGGNYEQYF | TRBD2 | TRBJ2-7 | many | TRBV7-9
TGCGCCAGCAGCCAAGGACTAGCGGGAGGGGTCAAAAACATTCAGTACTTC | CASSQGLAGGVKNIQYF | TRBD2 | TRBJ2-4 | many | TRBV4-3
TGTGCCAGCAGCTTACCGGACGGACGCCCTTGGGATGAGCAGTTCTTC | CASSLPDGRPWDEQFF | NA | TRBJ2-1 | few | TRBV7-9
TGCGCCAGCAGCACCACCGGGACAAAAGGCATTGAAGCTTTCTTT | CASSTTGTKGIEAFF | NA | TRBJ1-1 | NA | TRBV5-1
TGCGCCAGCAAGGCTTTGTGGGGAGCGGGGCCCCCAACCTACGAGCAGTACTTC | CASKALWGAGPPTYEQYF | TRBD2 | TRBJ2-7 | few | TRBV10-2
TGTGCCAGCAGCCCGTTCAATCAGCCCCAGCATTTT | CASSPFNQPQHF | NA | TRBJ1-5 | many | TRBV7-9
TGTGCCAGCAGCTTAGGAGTCGGGGTTAGGACTGAAGCTTTCTTT | CASSLGVGVRTEAFF | NA | TRBJ1-1 | few | TRBV7-6
TGCGCCAGCAGCCAAGATGGGGGCTACCGTTTGATGAACACTGAAGCTTTCTTT | CASSQDGGYRLMNTEAFF | NA | TRBJ1-1 | few | TRBV4-3
TGCAGCGTCCCGGGACCAGCAGCAGATACGCAGTATTTT | CSVPGPAADTQYF | NA | TRBJ2-3 | many | TRBV29-1
TGTGCCATCTCCACAGGTTCTCACACCGGGGAGCTGTTTTTT | CAISTGSHTGELFF | NA | TRBJ2-2 | many | TRBV10-3
TGTGCCAGCGGGGTCTACGAGCAGTACTTC | CASGVYEQYF | NA | TRBJ2-7 | many | TRBV27
TGTGCCAGCATATCTTCGGTCCCGGGGACAGATACGCAGTATTTT | CASISSVPGTDTQYF | NA | TRBJ2-3 | many | TRBV7-2
TGCAGTGCTAGAGAAGCCTGGGAGATCGGGGAGCTGTTTTTT | CSAREAWEIGELFF | NA | TRBJ2-2 | few | TRBV20-1
TGTGCCAGCAGTCTGACCGGGACGTTGAATGAAAAACTGTTTTTT | CASSLTGTLNEKLFF | NA | TRBJ1-4 | many | TRBV12-3/TRBV12-4
TGCAGTGCTAGAGATATTAACGGGGGACAGGGACCGGAGGAGACCCAGTACTTC | CSARDINGGQGPEETQYF | TRBD1 | TRBJ2-5 | many | TRBV20-1
TGCAGCGTTGTTCCCCCAGGGCGGTCCACTGAAGCTTTCTTT | CSVVPPGRSTEAFF | NA | TRBJ1-1 | many | TRBV29-1
TGTGCCAGCTCACCACCTCGACAGGAACATTCACCCCTCCACTTT | CASSPPRQEHSPLHF | NA | TRBJ1-6 | many | TRBV18
TGTGCCAGCAGTTACCTCGGAGAGAACTATGGCTACACCTTC | CASSYLGENYGYTF | NA | TRBJ1-2 | many | TRBV6-2/TRBV6-3
TGCAGTGCTAGCGGACCTGGACGTAGCAATCAGCCCCAGCATTTT | CSASGPGRSNQPQHF | NA | TRBJ1-5 | few | TRBV20-1
TGTGCCAGCAGCCAAGACTTGAGCTCCTACGAGCAGTACTTC | CASSQDLSSYEQYF | NA | TRBJ2-7 | few | TRBV3-1
TGCAGCGTTGACGGATCGGGACTAGCGGGTTCCTCCTACAATGAGCAGTTCTTC | CSVDGSGLAGSSYNEQFF | TRBD2 | TRBJ2-1 | many | TRBV29-1
TGCAGCGTTGAAGGGGCGAGAAGAGACAATGAGCAGTTCTTC | CSVEGARRDNEQFF | NA | TRBJ2-1 | many | TRBV29-1
TGTGCCACCAGCAGAGATCGCGGACTGGCAGAGACCCAGTACTTC | CATSRDRGLAETQYF | NA | TRBJ2-5 | many | TRBV15
TGCAGCGTTGAAGGACGGCATGAGCCCTACGAGCAGTACTTC | CSVEGRHEPYEQYF | NA | TRBJ2-7 | few | TRBV29-1
TGCGCCAGCAGCCGGGGGACAGGACCCGGTGATACGCAGTATTTT | CASSRGTGPGDTQYF | TRBD1 | TRBJ2-3 | few | TRBV4-1
TGCAGCGTTGCAGGTCCGTCATCGAGGGAGCAGTACTTC | CSVAGPSSREQYF | NA | TRBJ2-7 | many | TRBV29-1
TGTGCCAGCAGTCCCTGGAGGGGAGAGACCCAGTACTTC | CASSPWRGETQYF | NA | TRBJ2-5 | many | TRBV28
TGTGCCATCAGTGGTTGGAGTGGGTTAGACTACGAGCAGTACTTC | CAISGWSGLDYEQYF | NA | TRBJ2-7 | many | TRBV10-3